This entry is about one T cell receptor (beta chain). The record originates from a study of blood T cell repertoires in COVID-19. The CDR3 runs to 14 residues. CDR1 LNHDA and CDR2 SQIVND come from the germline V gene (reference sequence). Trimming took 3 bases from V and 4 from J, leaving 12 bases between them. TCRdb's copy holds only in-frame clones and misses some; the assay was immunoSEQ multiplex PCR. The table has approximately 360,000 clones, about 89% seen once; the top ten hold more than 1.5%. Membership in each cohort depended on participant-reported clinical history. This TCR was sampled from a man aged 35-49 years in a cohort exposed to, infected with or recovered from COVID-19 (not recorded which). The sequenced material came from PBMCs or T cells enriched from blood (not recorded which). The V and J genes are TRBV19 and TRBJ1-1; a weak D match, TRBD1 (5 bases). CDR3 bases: TGTGCCAGTAGTATCTCTAGGGGTTCCACTGAAGCTTTCTTT. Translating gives CASSISRGSTEAFF.